One sample yielded the 6 T cell receptor beta chains listed below, sequenced in a study of radiotherapy plus CTLA-4 blockade in lung cancer. The method was immunoSEQ multiplex PCR; TCRdb's version includes in-frame clones alone and lacks a portion of them. The sample records 80,000 or so clones, about four fifths being singletons. Material: peripheral blood, obtained from a patient treated with radiotherapy plus ipilimumab. Source of these receptors: a human donor with non-small cell lung cancer who had stable disease on radiotherapy plus ipilimumab.

Note on this clone: This sample also contains other DNA sequences that code for the same CDR3. The V gene is TRBV18, the J gene TRBJ2-2; 10 positions match TRBD2. The CDR3 extends over 16 amino acids. The ends lost 6 bases at V and 2 bases at J; junction bases unmatched: 6. The V gene's germline CDR1 is KGHSH and CDR2 LQKENI. The CDR3 DNA reads TGTGCCAGCTCCCCTCTAGCGGGGGCAAACACCGGGGAGCTGTTTTTT. Its translation: CASSPLAGANTGELFF.

The genes are TRBV7-3 and TRBJ2-3; 9 bases align to TRBD2. V lost 3 bases, J lost 4 bases, and 5 bases stayed unmatched. Per the germline V gene, CDR1 is SGHTA and CDR2 is FQGTGA. This CDR3 contains 15 residues. CDR3 coding DNA: TGTGCCAGCAGCTTTGGCGGGGGGGCCTCAGATACGCAGTATTTT. This codes for CASSFGGGASDTQYF.

The chain is built from TRBV11-2 and TRBJ2-2; TRBD2 aligns across 10 bases. The CDR3 sequence is 15 residues long. Trimming took 5 bases from V and 8 from J; bases not matched to a gene: 8. The V gene's germline CDR1 is SGHAT and CDR2 FQNNGV. CDR3 DNA sequence: TGTGCCAGCAGCGCTACGGGACTAGCGACGGGGGAGCTGTTTTTT. Translation gives CASSATGLATGELFF.

Concerning this clone: Sequence at one end of the junction differs from germline and may be a read error. The sample has other DNA sequences that encode this CDR3 too. The rearrangement links TRBV19 to TRBJ1-6; 8 nucleotides agree with TRBD1. The CDR3 covers 15 residues. Germline-derived CDR1 and CDR2 are LNHDA and SQIVND (reference sequence). The CDR3: CASSIGQGGNSPLHF. In nucleotides, the CDR3 is TGCGCCAGTAGTATTGGACAGGGCGGGAATTCACCCCTCCACTTT.

This chain links TRBV28 with TRBJ2-7, with D tentatively TRBD1 (6 bases). The V end lost 5 bases, the J end lost 9 bases, and 20 bases lay between the germline ends. Germline V gene data show CDR1 as MDHEN and CDR2 as SYDVKM. There are 14 residues in the CDR3. Here the CDR3 DNA reads TGTGCCAGCAGTCCAAATACAGGGCGGGCCGGGCAGTACTTC. Translation: CASSPNTGRAGQYF.

The table lists this clone with a count of one. The V and J genes are TRBV5-4 and TRBJ2-3; D tentatively reads TRBD1 or TRBD2 (6 bases each). V lost 4 bases, J lost 0 bases, and 12 bases lay in between. This CDR3 region has 15 residues. Germline CDR1 reads SGHNT; CDR2 reads YYREEE (reference sequence). The CDR3 here is CASSPSGASTDTQYF. The CDR3 DNA follows: TGTGCCAGCAGCCCCTCGGGGGCTAGCACAGATACGCAGTATTTT.